A selection of T cell receptor beta chains follows, all from one sample in a study of PD-1 blockade in classical Hodgkin lymphoma. Clones were read by immunoSEQ multiplex PCR, and TCRdb kept only the in-frame ones, dropping some. The table lists fewer than 90,000 clones, over 90% of them singletons. Material for sequencing was peripheral blood mononuclear cells (PBMCs). The receptor set was obtained from a human donor with classical Hodgkin lymphoma. CDR3s include the opening cysteine and the closing phenylalanine or tryptophan. Fields, in order: J gene, D gene, clone size, V gene, CDR3 protein, CDR3 DNA. A D gene is named only where the DNA matches it firmly. Clone size is not always given. Where it is, it says once, few, many or a class for expanded clones.

j_call: TRBJ2-1
d_call: TRBD2
clone_size: -
v_call: TRBV7-2
cdr3_aa: CASSFSGDEQFF
cdr3_nt: TGTGCCAGCAGCTTCAGCGGGGATGAGCAGTTCTTC

j_call: TRBJ2-5
d_call: -
clone_size: -
v_call: TRBV29-1
cdr3_aa: CSVSWGETQYF
cdr3_nt: TGCAGCGTTAGTTGGGGGGAGACCCAGTACTTC

j_call: TRBJ2-2
d_call: -
clone_size: -
v_call: TRBV5-1
cdr3_aa: CASSEQAIDTGELFF
cdr3_nt: TGCGCCAGCTCTGAACAGGCAATTGACACCGGGGAGCTGTTTTTT

j_call: TRBJ2-5
d_call: -
clone_size: -
v_call: TRBV5-1
cdr3_aa: CASSLQGGQETQYF
cdr3_nt: TGCGCCAGCAGCTTACAGGGTGGTCAAGAGACCCAGTACTTC

j_call: TRBJ2-1
d_call: TRBD1
clone_size: -
v_call: TRBV7-9
cdr3_aa: CASSPLGQSKEQFF
cdr3_nt: TGTGCCAGCAGCCCGCTGGGACAGTCAAAGGAGCAGTTCTTC

j_call: TRBJ2-2
d_call: -
clone_size: few
v_call: TRBV19
cdr3_aa: CASRKVGGRDTGELFF
cdr3_nt: TGTGCCAGTAGGAAAGTGGGGGGCCGAGACACCGGGGAGCTGTTTTTT

j_call: TRBJ1-5
d_call: -
clone_size: -
v_call: TRBV6-1
cdr3_aa: CASSDQDSFAQPQHF
cdr3_nt: TGTGCCAGCAGTGACCAGGACAGCTTCGCCCAGCCCCAGCATTTT

j_call: TRBJ2-4
d_call: -
clone_size: few
v_call: TRBV7-9
cdr3_aa: CASSPLLRFQYF
cdr3_nt: TGTGCCAGCAGCCCTTTACTCAGATTCCAGTACTTC

j_call: TRBJ2-7
d_call: -
clone_size: -
v_call: TRBV2
cdr3_aa: CASSPSYEQYF
cdr3_nt: TGTGCCAGCAGTCCCAGCTACGAGCAGTACTTC

j_call: TRBJ2-3
d_call: TRBD1
clone_size: once
v_call: TRBV28
cdr3_aa: CASSGTGLATDTQYF
cdr3_nt: TGTGCCAGCAGCGGGACAGGCCTGGCCACAGATACGCAGTATTTT

j_call: TRBJ1-5
d_call: -
clone_size: -
v_call: TRBV5-4
cdr3_aa: CASSYWGRDQPQHF
cdr3_nt: TGTGCCAGCAGCTACTGGGGTAGGGATCAGCCCCAGCATTTT

j_call: TRBJ2-3
d_call: -
clone_size: -
v_call: TRBV5-1
cdr3_aa: CASSLANRDTDTQYF
cdr3_nt: TGCGCCAGCAGCTTGGCCAATCGGGACACAGATACGCAGTATTTT

j_call: TRBJ1-6
d_call: -
clone_size: -
v_call: TRBV28
cdr3_aa: CASSLIGDSPLHF
cdr3_nt: TGTGCCAGCAGTTTAATTGGAGATTCACCCCTCCACTTT

j_call: TRBJ2-7
d_call: TRBD2
clone_size: -
v_call: TRBV4-1
cdr3_aa: CASSQDGVGGRAHEQYF
cdr3_nt: TGCGCCAGCAGCCAAGATGGGGTTGGCGGGAGGGCCCACGAGCAGTACTTC

j_call: TRBJ1-5
d_call: TRBD1
clone_size: -
v_call: TRBV19
cdr3_aa: CAIGTGDNQPQHF
cdr3_nt: TGTGCCATTGGGACAGGAGATAATCAGCCCCAGCATTTT

j_call: TRBJ2-7
d_call: -
clone_size: -
v_call: TRBV6-5
cdr3_aa: CASRDRDGSYEQYF
cdr3_nt: TGTGCCAGCAGGGACCGGGACGGCTCCTACGAGCAGTACTTC

j_call: TRBJ2-1
d_call: -
clone_size: -
v_call: TRBV4-3
cdr3_aa: CASSQDLGGIEQFF
cdr3_nt: TGCGCCAGCAGCCAAGATCTTGGCGGGATTGAGCAGTTCTTC

j_call: TRBJ1-6
d_call: -
clone_size: -
v_call: TRBV2
cdr3_aa: CASRYAGLLNSPLHF
cdr3_nt: TGTGCCAGCCGATACGCGGGACTCTTGAATTCACCCCTCCACTTT

j_call: TRBJ2-2
d_call: -
clone_size: -
v_call: TRBV18
cdr3_aa: CASSSTYAQAAGELFF
cdr3_nt: TGTGCCAGCTCTTCCACGTATGCCCAGGCCGCCGGGGAGCTGTTTTTT

j_call: TRBJ2-7
d_call: TRBD2
clone_size: -
v_call: TRBV5-4
cdr3_aa: CASSLRREGAEQYF
cdr3_nt: TGTGCCAGCAGCTTGAGGCGGGAGGGTGCCGAGCAGTACTTC

j_call: TRBJ2-7
d_call: -
clone_size: -
v_call: TRBV7-9
cdr3_aa: CASSLTGLEYEQYF
cdr3_nt: TGTGCCAGCAGCTTAACTGGGCTTGAATACGAGCAGTACTTC

j_call: TRBJ1-2
d_call: TRBD1
clone_size: -
v_call: TRBV19
cdr3_aa: CASSTGRDSNGYTF
cdr3_nt: TGTGCCAGTAGTACAGGCCGGGACAGCAATGGCTACACCTTC

j_call: TRBJ2-1
d_call: TRBD2
clone_size: -
v_call: TRBV28
cdr3_aa: CASSDSGTTPKLFF
cdr3_nt: TGTGCCAGCAGTGATAGCGGGACGACACCCAAACTGTTCTTC

j_call: TRBJ1-2
d_call: -
clone_size: few
v_call: TRBV2
cdr3_aa: CASMYQGHYGYTF
cdr3_nt: TGTGCCAGCATGTACCAGGGCCACTATGGCTACACCTTC

j_call: TRBJ1-5
d_call: -
clone_size: -
v_call: TRBV11-2
cdr3_aa: CASSLENQPQHF
cdr3_nt: TGTGCCAGCAGCTTAGAGAATCAGCCCCAGCATTTT

j_call: TRBJ2-2
d_call: TRBD2
clone_size: -
v_call: TRBV7-2
cdr3_aa: CASSRPGLAGGAGGELFF
cdr3_nt: TGTGCCAGCAGCCGCCCCGGACTAGCGGGAGGGGCGGGCGGGGAGCTGTTTTTT

j_call: TRBJ2-3
d_call: TRBD2
clone_size: -
v_call: TRBV2
cdr3_aa: CASTGVRLAGGDTQYF
cdr3_nt: TGTGCCAGCACCGGAGTGCGGCTAGCGGGGGGCGATACGCAGTATTTT

j_call: TRBJ2-7
d_call: TRBD1
clone_size: -
v_call: TRBV5-4
cdr3_aa: CASSGQGVGYEQYF
cdr3_nt: TGTGCCAGCAGCGGCCAGGGGGTGGGGTACGAGCAGTACTTC

j_call: TRBJ2-1
d_call: TRBD1
clone_size: once
v_call: TRBV2
cdr3_aa: CATRGQGGIYEQFF
cdr3_nt: TGTGCCACCCGGGGACAGGGAGGTATTTATGAGCAGTTCTTC

j_call: TRBJ1-5
d_call: -
clone_size: -
v_call: TRBV18
cdr3_aa: CASSPGPNQPQHF
cdr3_nt: TGTGCCAGCTCACCAGGGCCCAATCAGCCCCAGCATTTT

j_call: TRBJ2-5
d_call: -
clone_size: -
v_call: TRBV11-2
cdr3_aa: CASSFTSQGAQYF
cdr3_nt: TGTGCCAGCAGCTTTACTAGCCAAGGGGCCCAGTACTTC

j_call: TRBJ2-7
d_call: TRBD2
clone_size: -
v_call: TRBV28
cdr3_aa: CASSLSGTVAYEQYF
cdr3_nt: TGTGCCAGCAGTTTAAGCGGGACGGTTGCCTACGAGCAGTACTTC

j_call: TRBJ2-7
d_call: TRBD2
clone_size: -
v_call: TRBV11-2
cdr3_aa: CASSRYSGGGYEQYF
cdr3_nt: TGTGCCAGCAGCCGATATAGCGGGGGGGGATACGAGCAGTACTTC

j_call: TRBJ2-7
d_call: TRBD1
clone_size: -
v_call: TRBV28
cdr3_aa: CASSTTGGASYEQYF
cdr3_nt: TGTGCCAGCAGTACAACAGGGGGCGCGTCCTACGAGCAGTACTTC

j_call: TRBJ2-1
d_call: -
clone_size: -
v_call: TRBV9
cdr3_aa: CASSVAANNEQFF
cdr3_nt: TGTGCCAGCAGCGTAGCCGCTAACAATGAGCAGTTCTTC

j_call: TRBJ1-1
d_call: TRBD1
clone_size: -
v_call: TRBV18
cdr3_aa: CASSPDRGSTEAFF
cdr3_nt: TGTGCCAGCTCACCGGACAGGGGAAGCACTGAAGCTTTCTTT

j_call: TRBJ2-2
d_call: -
clone_size: -
v_call: TRBV5-1
cdr3_aa: CASSPSGSSGELFF
cdr3_nt: TGCGCCAGCAGCCCCTCCGGGTCCTCGGGGGAGCTGTTTTTT

j_call: TRBJ2-7
d_call: -
clone_size: -
v_call: TRBV6-6
cdr3_aa: CASGGSVVEANEQYF
cdr3_nt: TGTGCCAGTGGAGGCTCTGTAGTGGAGGCGAACGAGCAGTACTTC

j_call: TRBJ2-2
d_call: -
clone_size: -
v_call: TRBV27
cdr3_aa: CASSLPLDSANTGELFF
cdr3_nt: TGTGCCAGCAGTTTACCTCTGGACAGCGCGAACACCGGGGAGCTGTTTTTT

j_call: TRBJ2-1
d_call: -
clone_size: -
v_call: TRBV12-5
cdr3_aa: CASGSRQGYNEQFF
cdr3_nt: TGTGCTAGTGGTTCCCGCCAGGGATACAATGAGCAGTTCTTC

j_call: TRBJ2-6
d_call: -
clone_size: -
v_call: TRBV20-1
cdr3_aa: CSATGANVLTF
cdr3_nt: TGCAGTGCCACCGGGGCCAACGTCCTGACTTTC